This entry describes one T cell receptor beta chain. The protocol was immunoSEQ multiplex PCR, while the TCRdb copy is restricted to in-frame clones and leaves out a portion. Of over 95,000 clones listed, about 81% are singletons. The data were taken from a study of blood T cell repertoires in COVID-19. This CDR3 contains 13 residues. CDR1 and CDR2 from the germline V gene are SGHAT and FQNNGV. V shed 0 bases and J shed 10 bases, with 7 bases lying between them. The TCR sequence derives from a woman aged 55-75 years with acute or convalescent COVID-19. V usage is TRBV11-2 and J usage is TRBJ1-6; tentative D call: TRBD1 (5 bases). The sequenced material came from peripheral blood. CDR3 residues: CASSLEEGSPLHF. In nucleotides, the CDR3 is TGTGCCAGCAGCTTAGAGGAGGGGTCACCCCTCCACTTT.